The 27 T cell receptor beta chains reported below all come from one sample, sequenced in a study of blood T cell repertoires in COVID-19. Generated by immunoSEQ multiplex PCR, the TCRdb table keeps only in-frame clones and is missing some. The sample comprises over 110,000 clones, nearly 85% of which are singletons, and around 3.9% rests with the top ten. The sequenced material came from PBMCs or T cells enriched from blood (not recorded which). All receptors come from a man in his fifties or sixties in a cohort exposed to, infected with or recovered from COVID-19 (not recorded which).

This chain joins TRBV6-5 and TRBJ2-7, with D possibly matching TRBD1 (6 bases). Germline CDR1 MNHEY, CDR2 SVGAGI. This CDR3 is 13 amino acids long. Trimming removed 8 bases at V and 5 bases at J, with 16 bases between. CDR3 sequence reads: CASFRGNQHEQYF. CDR3 sequence (DNA): TGTGCCAGCTTCAGGGGTAATCAGCACGAGCAGTACTTC.

V usage is TRBV19 and J usage is TRBJ1-1, with a tentative D call TRBD1 (6 bases). This CDR3 comprises 14 residues. Looked up from germline, CDR1 is LNHDA and CDR2 is SQIVND (reference sequence). V shed 3 bases and J shed 1 base, with 9 bases lying between them. This chain's CDR3 is CASSMIQGNTEAFF. The DNA for the CDR3 is TGTGCCAGTAGTATGATACAGGGGAACACTGAAGCTTTCTTT. The full variable domain, in which reference TRBV19 and TRBJ1-1 provide the parts outside the CDR3, is DGGITQSPKYLFRKEGQNVTLSCEQNLNHDAMYWYRQDPGQGLRLIYYSQIVNDFQKGDIAEGYSVSREKKESFPLTVTSAQKNPTAFYLCASSMIQGNTEAFFGQGTRLTVV.

V and J are TRBV5-6 and TRBJ2-3, with 10 bases aligning to TRBD2. The germline V gene has CDR1 SGHDT and CDR2 YYEEEE. The CDR3 extends over 15 amino acids. The V and J ends lost 1 base and 4 bases, in that order; junction bases with no gene match: 3. Here the CDR3 DNA reads TGTGCCAGCAGCTTGCCTAGCGGGAGCTCAGATACGCAGTATTTT. This translates into CASSLPSGSSDTQYF.

This chain uses TRBV7-2 with TRBJ1-5; D not resolved. This CDR3 is built from 12 residues. The germline V gene has CDR1 SGHTA and CDR2 FQGNSA. V dropped 4 bases and J dropped 6 bases, with 7 bases sitting between them. The CDR3 here is CASSSPGQPQHF. In DNA form, the CDR3 reads TGTGCCAGCAGCTCCCCCGGTCAGCCCCAGCATTTT.

Only one count was recorded for this clone. The V gene is TRBV10-3, the J gene TRBJ2-5; 7 bases match TRBD2. Germline V gives CDR1 ENHRY, CDR2 SYGVKD. The ends lost 2 bases at V and 1 base at J; junction bases unmatched: 4. This CDR3 is 15 amino acids long. This CDR3 is CAISEPLATQETQYF. The CDR3, as DNA: TGTGCCATCAGTGAGCCACTAGCGACCCAAGAGACCCAGTACTTC.

The chain employs TRBV5-1 and TRBJ2-7; TRBD1 is a possible D gene (5 bases). The CDR3 spans 12 residues. V dropped 4 bases and J dropped 6 bases, with 11 bases sitting between them. CDR1 is SGHRS, CDR2 YFSETQ, per germline. For the CDR3, the DNA is TGCGCCAGCAGCGCCACAGGTGGCGAGCAGTACTTC. Translating it yields CASSATGGEQYF.

The chain uses TRBV6-2 or TRBV6-3 and TRBJ1-3; D is unresolved. There are 17 residues in the CDR3. V lost 2 bases and J 0 bases, leaving 14 bases between the germline ends. Germline assignment: CDR1 MNHEY and CDR2 SVGEGT. CDR3 sequence reads: CASSYGELASSGNTIYF. CDR3 in DNA: TGTGCCAGCAGTTACGGGGAGCTGGCTTCCTCTGGAAACACCATATATTTT.

The V and J genes are TRBV7-8 and TRBJ1-1, with 11 bases matching TRBD1. V trimming: 4 bases; J trimming: 4 bases; junction bases outside the gene matches: 11. The CDR3 contains 17 residues. Germline V CDR1 and CDR2: SGHVS, FQNEAQ. The CDR3 DNA is TGTGCCAGCAGCTCAAGACGGACAGGGGGCTTTGGCACTGAAGCTTTCTTT. Amino acids: CASSSRRTGGFGTEAFF.

The V gene is TRBV3-1 (or the pseudogene TRBV3-2), the J gene TRBJ1-3; 9 nucleotides line up with TRBD1. Germline V lookup: CDR1 LGHDT, CDR2 YNNKEL (reference sequence). With V trimmed by 4 bases and J by 4 bases, 8 bases remained unmatched. The CDR3 has 16 amino acids. CDR3 protein: CASSPRTGERGNTIYF. CDR3 coding DNA: TGTGCCAGCAGCCCTAGGACAGGGGAAAGGGGAAACACCATATATTTT.

CDR3 sequence: CASSYSTGLPEAFF. The CDR3, as DNA: TGTGCCAGCAGTTATTCTACCGGACTCCCTGAAGCTTTCTTT. The V call is TRBV6-5, the J call TRBJ1-1; no firm D call. Trimming left V 3 bases short and J 6 bases short, with 14 bases between. The CDR3 contains 14 residues. CDR1 and CDR2 (germline): MNHEY, SVGAGI.

This clone was detected a few times. The chain carries TRBV29-1 and TRBJ2-7; 10 bases line up with TRBD1. In germline, CDR1 is SQVTM, CDR2 ANQGSEA. With 6 bases clipped from V and 2 bases from J, the junction kept 1 base outside the gene matches. CDR3 length: 12 amino acids. The CDR3, as DNA: TGCAGCGTGGGACAGGGGACCTACGAGCAGTACTTC. Encoded protein: CSVGQGTYEQYF.

The chain uses TRBV28 and TRBJ2-1, with a weak D call TRBD1 (6 bases). Germline-derived CDR1 and CDR2 are MDHEN and SYDVKM. V lost 8 bases, J lost 3 bases, and 17 bases lay in between. This CDR3 contains 15 residues. The CDR3 loop is CASGSRGQNYNEQFF. CDR3 nucleotides: TGTGCCAGCGGGTCCCGAGGACAGAACTACAATGAGCAGTTCTTC.

Comment on this clone: Other nucleotide sequences from this sample produce the same CDR3. The CDR3 sequence: CASSIGLAAETQYF. DNA of the CDR3: TGTGCCAGTAGTATCGGGCTAGCCGCCGAGACCCAGTACTTC. The chain recombines TRBV19 with TRBJ2-5; possibly TRBD2 for D (5 bases). The CDR3 length is 14 residues. The germline gives CDR1 LNHDA, CDR2 SQIVND (reference sequence). The V and J ends lost 3 bases and 5 bases respectively, with 13 bases between them.

The chain has TRBV10-3 and TRBJ2-1; TRBD2 might be the D (6 bases). Trimming took 4 bases from V and 7 from J, leaving 32 bases between them. In germline, CDR1 is ENHRY, CDR2 SYGVKD. The CDR3 length is 20 residues. The CDR3 sequence: CAISGSGPPGLTGPQNEQFF. In DNA, the CDR3 is TGTGCCATCAGTGGTTCAGGACCCCCGGGACTGACGGGACCTCAGAATGAGCAGTTCTTC.

The rearrangement uses TRBV7-9 and TRBJ2-7; TRBD1 aligns across 9 bases. CDR1 is SEHNR and CDR2 is FQNEAQ in the germline V gene (reference sequence). This CDR3 spans 17 amino acids. Unmatched junction bases numbered 12, after V lost 4 bases and J lost 2 bases. The CDR3 sequence: CASSSGQGVSKAYEQYF. CDR3 coding DNA: TGTGCCAGCAGCTCGGGACAGGGTGTAAGTAAAGCCTACGAGCAGTACTTC.

V usage is TRBV28 and J usage is TRBJ2-1, with TRBD2 matching over 9 bases. V trimming: 8 bases; J trimming: 4 bases; junction bases outside the gene matches: 15. CDR3 length: 17 residues. The germline V gene has CDR1 MDHEN and CDR2 SYDVKM. DNA for the CDR3: TGTGCCAGCCGCGGGACTAGCTACGTGGTAGGTTACAATGAGCAGTTCTTC. Amino acids: CASRGTSYVVGYNEQFF.

The chain carries TRBV5-1 and TRBJ1-1; possible D gene TRBD1, 6 bases. Trimming removed 2 bases at V and 7 bases at J, with 12 bases between. The CDR3 spans 13 residues. Per the germline V gene, CDR1 is SGHRS and CDR2 is YFSETQ. CDR3 sequence (DNA): TGCGCCAGCAGCTTAAGTACAGGGAATGAAGCTTTCTTT. The encoded protein is CASSLSTGNEAFF.

This chain connects TRBV3-1 (or the pseudogene TRBV3-2) to TRBJ1-5; weak D call: TRBD1 (6 bases). Between the trimmed V and J ends, which lost 1 base and 2 bases, there was a span of 9 bases. Looked up from germline, CDR1 is LGHDT and CDR2 is YNNKEL (reference sequence). This CDR3 has 15 amino acids. The CDR3 spells CASSQGYRGNQPQHF. The DNA of the CDR3 is TGTGCCAGCAGCCAAGGTTACAGGGGCAATCAGCCCCAGCATTTT.

The J gene is TRBJ1-1, the V gene TRBV7-9; TRBD1 agrees at 9 bases. This CDR3 has 17 residues. CDR1 and CDR2 (germline): SEHNR, FQNEAQ (reference sequence). V trimming: 0 bases; J trimming: 3 bases; junction bases outside the gene matches: 8. As DNA, the CDR3 is TGTGCCAGCAGCTTAGCGAAGGTGGGGACAGGGTACACTGAAGCTTTCTTT. As protein: CASSLAKVGTGYTEAFF.

The chain couples TRBV19 to TRBJ1-5, with unresolved D. The CDR3 sequence is 15 residues long. Germline assignment: CDR1 LNHDA and CDR2 SQIVND (reference sequence). The ends were cut back, 3 bases at V and 3 bases at J, with 12 bases in the middle. CDR3 protein: CASSILVDPNQPQHF. In DNA, the CDR3 is TGTGCCAGTAGTATTTTGGTAGATCCCAATCAGCCCCAGCATTTT.

The chain uses TRBV29-1 and TRBJ1-1; D gene unclear. Germline V gene data show CDR1 as SQVTM and CDR2 as ANQGSEA. The CDR3 is made up of 14 amino acids. The V gene lost 3 bases and the J gene lost 0 bases, with 11 bases spanning the gap. CDR3 DNA: TGCAGCGTTGAGGATCGGGAGATGAACACTGAAGCTTTCTTT. Its protein product is CSVEDREMNTEAFF.

The gene calls are TRBV5-1 and TRBJ1-2; D is unresolved. Germline V gene data show CDR1 as SGHRS and CDR2 as YFSETQ. V was cut by 0 bases and J by 7 bases, with 16 bases left in between. The CDR3 covers 15 residues. The CDR3 spells CASSLEPGSVRGYTF. The CDR3 nucleotides are TGCGCCAGCAGCTTGGAGCCGGGGTCAGTCCGTGGCTACACCTTC.

CDR3 region: CASSPPSRANYGYTF. As DNA, the CDR3 is TGTGCCAGCTCACCCCCGTCGAGGGCTAACTATGGCTACACCTTC. V and J are TRBV18 and TRBJ1-2, with unresolved D. The CDR3 contains 15 residues. The V end was cut by 3 bases, the J end by 0 bases, with 11 bases between. CDR1 is KGHSH, CDR2 LQKENI, per germline.

The chain combines TRBV6-2 or TRBV6-3 with TRBJ1-2, with TRBD1 matching 8 bases. V lost 4 bases, J lost 8 bases, and 6 bases stayed unmatched. The CDR3 totals 13 residues. Germline CDR1 is MNHEY and CDR2 is SVGEGT. The CDR3 reads CASSSPGGAGYTF. The CDR3 bases are TGTGCCAGCAGTTCTCCAGGGGGCGCCGGCTACACCTTC.

The gene calls are TRBV19 and TRBJ2-1; 10 bases agree with TRBD2. The V gene end was trimmed by 7 bases and the J gene end by 6 bases; junction bases not matched to a gene: 12. Germline V gives CDR1 LNHDA, CDR2 SQIVND (reference sequence). The CDR3 runs 16 residues. This CDR3 is CASNPSGTSALNEQFF. The DNA of the CDR3 is TGTGCCAGTAACCCTTCCGGGACTAGCGCCCTCAATGAGCAGTTCTTC.

The chain joins TRBV7-3 to TRBJ2-7, with 8 bases lining up with TRBD1. This CDR3 spans 14 amino acids. V shed 5 bases, J shed 5 bases, and the junction held 8 bases outside the gene matches. Germline-derived CDR1 and CDR2 are SGHTA and FQGTGA. The CDR3 protein is CASSPGQGRNEQYF. CDR3 coding DNA: TGTGCCAGCAGCCCAGGACAGGGTAGAAACGAGCAGTACTTC.

The rearrangement links TRBV27 to TRBJ2-7, with D tentatively TRBD1 (6 bases). With 6 bases removed from V and 5 bases from J, the gap between germline ends came to 17 bases. CDR1 is MNHEY, CDR2 SMNVEV, per germline (reference sequence). This CDR3 is 14 amino acids long. The CDR3 sequence is CASRPPRQDHEQYF. The CDR3, as DNA: TGTGCCAGCAGACCCCCCCGACAGGATCACGAGCAGTACTTC.